One T cell receptor beta chain is described in this entry. Antigen specificity is unknown. This entry comes from a study of shared clonotypes between healthy human individuals. Study-level findings and limits: The low donor count limited represented genetic and exposure-history diversity.

Sequenced by immunoSEQ multiplex PCR; TCRdb stores in-frame clones only, minus some. In the table there are 2 million to 2.5 million clones, 90% to 96% of which are singletons. The V gene lost 1 base and the J gene lost 0 bases, with 14 bases spanning the gap. The length of the CDR3 is 17 residues. The clonotype originates from a man aged 18 to 30 in good health. Sequencing used naive CD4+ T cells sorted from blood. The subset here: CD45RA+ positively selected. The chain is built from TRBV5-3 and TRBJ1-5; D may be TRBD1 (6 bases). TRBV5-3 is reported as an ORF; its role is uncertain. CDR3: CARSLRTEISSNQPQHF. The CDR3, as DNA: TGTGCCAGAAGCTTGAGGACAGAGATTTCTAGCAATCAGCCCCAGCATTTT.